These 21 T cell receptor beta chains were sequenced from one sample in a study of blood T cell repertoires in COVID-19 (TCRdb year 2020). The library was prepared using the immunoSEQ multiplex PCR assay. Entries here come from immuneACCESS through TCRdb and include only in-frame sequences with V and J called. Some clones fail to appear in such tables; in the studies checked, an unresolved V gene covers under half of the shortfall, and the cause of the remainder is unknown. The sample table shows roughly 200,000 clones, and almost 90% are seen once. About 0.59% of the sample belongs to the ten largest clones. Material for sequencing was peripheral blood. These receptors originate from a man aged 50-60 years with acute or convalescent COVID-19.

Comments on this clone: At one end, the junction sequence differs from germline, possibly due to a read error. The chain uses TRBV2 and TRBJ2-3, with 8 bases aligning to TRBD2. Germline values: CDR1 SNHLY, CDR2 FYNNEI. The CDR3 extends over 15 amino acids. In DNA, the CDR3 is TGTGCCAGCAGTAAAGCAGCGGGAGCCACAGATACGCAGTATTTT. It encodes CASSKAAGATDTQYF.

The rearrangement joins TRBV9 to TRBJ1-1, with D uncertain. The germline V gene encodes CDR1 SGDLS and CDR2 YYNGEE. The CDR3 runs to 13 residues. V lost 4 bases to trimming and J lost 8 bases, with 15 bases between them. The CDR3 DNA reads TGTGCCAGCAGCCCCTCACTCGATTTGGAAGCTTTCTTT. Amino acid sequence: CASSPSLDLEAFF.

This clone has only one observation. V is TRBV6-2 or TRBV6-3 and J is TRBJ1-2; TRBD1 agrees at 8 bases. The CDR3 extends over 17 amino acids. The germline V gene has CDR1 MNHEY and CDR2 SVGEGT. V was pared by 4 bases and J by 3 bases, with 13 bases of the junction left unmatched. The CDR3 DNA reads TGTGCCAGCAGTTCCGCTAGAAGACAGGGGAACTACTATGGCTACACCTTC. Residues: CASSSARRQGNYYGYTF.

CDR3 coding DNA: TGCAGCGTGGACAGGGACTATGGCTACACCTTC. Amino acid sequence: CSVDRDYGYTF. The chain recombines TRBV29-1 with TRBJ1-2; 8 bases match TRBD1. This CDR3 has 11 residues. CDR1 and CDR2 (germline): SQVTM, ANQGSEA. V lost 6 bases, J lost 3 bases, and 0 bases stayed unmatched.

This chain links TRBV29-1 with TRBJ1-1; D not resolved. This CDR3 has 11 amino acids. Looked up from germline, CDR1 is SQVTM and CDR2 is ANQGSEA. V was pared by 5 bases and J by 5 bases, with 9 bases between. CDR3 protein: CSVIRGTEAFF. The CDR3 nucleotides are TGCAGCGTTATTCGGGGAACTGAAGCTTTCTTT.

V usage is TRBV5-1 and J usage is TRBJ2-7, with 8 bases that match TRBD1. Germline V CDR1 and CDR2: SGHRS, YFSETQ. This CDR3 region has 14 residues. J gave up 0 bases and V 2 bases, and 1 base lay outside the gene matches. DNA for the CDR3: TGCGCCAGCAGCTTTACAGGGGGCTCCTACGAGCAGTACGTC. Amino acids: CASSFTGGSYEQYV.

The chain recombines TRBV7-6 with TRBJ1-5; 8 bases agree with TRBD1. This CDR3 has 15 residues. Per the germline V gene, CDR1 is SGHVS and CDR2 is FNYEAQ. The trim removed 5 bases at V and 4 bases at J, leaving 7 bases unmatched. The CDR3 reads CASSLQGESNQPQHF. In DNA, the CDR3 is TGTGCCAGCAGCCTACAGGGGGAAAGTAATCAGCCCCAGCATTTT.

The genes are TRBV7-9 and TRBJ1-1, with 8 positions matching TRBD1. The CDR3 length is 15 residues. Germline V gene sequence: CDR1 SEHNR, CDR2 FQNEAQ (reference sequence). The junction had 7 bases not matched to a gene; V was cut back by 1 base and J by 6 bases. The CDR3 region is CASSLGDRGRAEAFF. The CDR3 nucleotides read TGTGCCAGCAGCTTAGGCGACAGGGGAAGGGCTGAAGCTTTCTTT.

V gene TRBV7-9 combines with J gene TRBJ1-2; 10 positions agree with TRBD1. CDR1 and CDR2 from the germline V gene are SEHNR and FQNEAQ (reference sequence). The CDR3 length is 13 residues. V gave up 5 bases and J gave up 10 bases; unmatched junction bases: 7. CDR3 region: CASSTIGTGDYTF. CDR3 nucleotide sequence: TGTGCCAGCAGCACGATCGGGACAGGGGACTACACCTTC.

This sequence joins TRBV5-1 and TRBJ2-3, with TRBD2 matching over 7 bases. This CDR3 has 16 residues. Germline trimming cut 4 bases from V and 0 bases from J; bases unmatched to any gene: 8. The germline V gene encodes CDR1 SGHRS and CDR2 YFSETQ. This CDR3 reads CASSQYSSGSTDTQYF. In DNA form, the CDR3 reads TGCGCCAGCAGCCAATACTCTAGCGGTAGCACAGATACGCAGTATTTT.

V is TRBV7-6 and J is TRBJ1-6; D is perhaps TRBD1 (5 bases). Germline V gene sequence: CDR1 SGHVS, CDR2 FNYEAQ. V was trimmed by 2 bases and J by 9 bases, leaving 17 bases between them. The CDR3 runs 16 residues. This CDR3 is CASSLRNRSDGSPLHF. The DNA for the CDR3 is TGTGCCAGCAGCTTAAGGAACAGGTCTGATGGTTCACCCCTCCACTTT.

The V call is TRBV10-3, the J call TRBJ1-2; 7 bases agree with TRBD1. Germline CDR1 reads ENHRY; CDR2 reads SYGVKD. The CDR3 consists of 15 residues. With 6 bases clipped from V and 0 bases from J, the junction kept 7 bases outside the gene matches. The CDR3 DNA reads TGTGCCATCAGGGATGAGGGGGCTACTAACTATGGCTACACCTTC. As protein: CAIRDEGATNYGYTF.

This chain uses TRBV5-1 with TRBJ1-1; weak D call: TRBD1 (6 bases). CDR1 is SGHRS, CDR2 YFSETQ, per germline. The V end lost 6 bases, the J end lost 7 bases, and 13 bases lay between the germline ends. CDR3 size: 12 residues. CDR3 nucleotide sequence: TGCGCCAGCACGGGGGGCCACAGTGAAGCTTTCTTT. Translated: CASTGGHSEAFF.

This chain links TRBV18 with TRBJ1-1; D remains ambiguous. The CDR3 extends over 15 amino acids. Trimming took off 1 base at V and 1 base at J, with 10 bases between the two ends. Germline V gives CDR1 KGHSH, CDR2 LQKENI. The CDR3 spells CASSPRNIQNTEAFF. CDR3 bases: TGTGCCAGCTCACCACGAAACATACAGAACACTGAAGCTTTCTTT.

The rearrangement links TRBV10-3 to TRBJ2-7; 8 positions agree with TRBD1. The length of the CDR3 is 15 residues. With 5 bases clipped from V and 2 bases from J, the junction kept 8 bases outside the gene matches. CDR1 and CDR2 (germline): ENHRY, SYGVKD. CDR3 in amino acids: CAISPGTGLPYEQYV. The CDR3 DNA reads as TGTGCCATCAGTCCCGGGACAGGCCTTCCCTACGAGCAGTACGTC.

The V gene is TRBV6-5, the J gene TRBJ2-1, with D possibly matching TRBD1 (5 bases). The CDR3 length is 15 residues. V lost 5 bases to trimming and J lost 3 bases, with 14 bases between them. Per germline, CDR1 MNHEY and CDR2 SVGAGI. The CDR3 sequence: CASSPRGAGYNEQFF. The CDR3 nucleotides are TGTGCCAGCAGTCCCCGTGGGGCCGGCTACAATGAGCAGTTCTTC.

The genes are TRBV5-4 and TRBJ1-5; D might be TRBD1 (5 bases). V was trimmed by 0 bases and J by 2 bases, leaving 9 bases between them. Per the germline V gene, CDR1 is SGHNT and CDR2 is YYREEE (reference sequence). The CDR3 is 15 amino acids. In DNA, the CDR3 is TGTGCCAGCAGCTTGGACGGGGGTGGCAATCAGCCCCAGCATTTT. Translated, it gives CASSLDGGGNQPQHF.

The chain couples TRBV7-2 to TRBJ2-3; D uncertain. V was clipped by 1 base and J by 6 bases, with 11 bases between them. The CDR3 spans 14 residues. CDR1 is SGHTA, CDR2 FQGNSA, per germline. CDR3 DNA: TGTGCCAGCAGCTTAGTCGGGTCCTCTGATACGCAGTATTTT. Translation: CASSLVGSSDTQYF.

V is TRBV11-2 and J is TRBJ2-3; the D gene is possibly TRBD2 (5 bases). Germline assignment: CDR1 SGHAT and CDR2 FQNNGV. V lost 5 bases and J 4 bases, leaving 13 bases between the germline ends. This CDR3 contains 14 residues. The CDR3 region has the DNA TGTGCCAGCAGCCCACCGAGCGGACCAGATACGCAGTATTTT. Residues: CASSPPSGPDTQYF. The full variable domain, in which reference TRBV11-2 and TRBJ2-3 provide the parts outside the CDR3, is EAGVAQSPRYKIIEKRQSVAFWCNPISGHATLYWYQQILGQGPKLLIQFQNNGVVDDSQLPKDRFSAERLKGVDSTLKIQPAKLEDSAVYLCASSPPSGPDTQYFGPGTRLTVL.

This clone was detected only once. The chain has TRBV5-1 and TRBJ2-1; TRBD2 aligns across 9 bases. The CDR3 covers 15 residues. Germline loops: CDR1 SGHRS, CDR2 YFSETQ. Trimming removed 3 bases from V and 5 bases from J; junction bases left unmatched: 6. DNA for the CDR3: TGCGCCAGCAGCTGGAGACTAGCGGTCAACAATGAGCAGTTCTTC. Translation: CASSWRLAVNNEQFF.

The rearrangement links TRBV7-9 to TRBJ2-5; TRBD2 matches at 15 bases. Trimming took 5 bases from V and 5 from J; bases not matched to a gene: 6. CDR1 and CDR2 from the germline V gene are SEHNR and FQNEAQ (reference sequence). This CDR3 has 16 residues. This CDR3 is CASSRTSGGAGETQYF. CDR3 DNA sequence: TGTGCCAGCAGCCGGACTAGCGGGGGGGCCGGGGAGACCCAGTACTTC. Supplemented by reference TRBV7-9 and TRBJ2-5, the full variable domain reads DTGVSQNPRHKITKRGQNVTFRCDPISEHNRLYWYRQTLGQGPEFLTYFQNEAQLEKSRLLSDRFSAERPKGSFSTLEIQRTEQGDSAMYLCASSRTSGGAGETQYFGPGTRLLVL.